Below are 14 T cell receptor beta chains sequenced from a single sample in a study of CXCR3-negative and CXCR3-positive naive CD8 T cells. Study-level points and caveats: CXCR3-expressing naive cells carried TRB CDR3s more hydrophobic than those of CXCR3-negative naive cells.

5' RACE with UMI labels generated the TRB cDNA libraries. TCRdb reanalyzed the 5' RACE reads and collapses them to one entry per CDR3 protein, without DNA. The sample yields about 150,000 distinct CDR3 sequences, of which the top ten take up nearly 0.5%. Their antigens are not known. Sequencing input: naive CXCR3+ CD8+ T cells from blood. Indicated subset: CD45RO-CCR7+CD27+CD95- naive CD8+ T cells expressing CXCR3 (TNR3+). These receptors came from a human donor in good health. Some clones in this sample may be carry-over from other donors' samples.

The J gene is TRBJ1-1, the V gene TRBV23-1. TRBV23-1 is an ORF, with its function uncertain. The length of the CDR3 is 12 residues. CDR3 residues: CASSQSVSQAFF.

The chain carries TRBV7-6 and TRBJ2-2. CDR3 length: 17 amino acids. Germline CDR1 SGHVS, CDR2 FNYEAQ. This chain's CDR3 is CASSLVAYHLNTGQLFF.

The CDR3: CASSQYTGNYGYTF. This rearrangement joins TRBV4-3 to TRBJ1-2; checking the TCRdb D call of TRBD1 is not possible without DNA. The CDR3 length is 14 residues. Germline-derived CDR1 and CDR2 are LGHNA and YSLEER.

This chain joins TRBV3-1 and TRBJ2-3; the D gene TCRdb calls, TRBD2, cannot be checked with no DNA. This CDR3 has 20 residues. From germline, CDR1 is LGHDT and CDR2 YNNKEL (reference sequence). CDR3 sequence reads: CASSQDWVAPAGGPGDTQYF.

This chain uses TRBV6-4 with TRBJ2-2. Germline CDR1 is MRHNA and CDR2 is SNTAGT. The CDR3 totals 15 residues. CDR3 region: CASSDSVGNTGELFF.

V is TRBV3-1 and J is TRBJ2-1; lacking DNA, the TRBD2 call made by TCRdb goes unchecked. The CDR3 contains 19 residues. Per the germline V gene, CDR1 is LGHDT and CDR2 is YNNKEL (reference sequence). This chain's CDR3 is CASSRLGLAGKKSYNEQFF.

The chain recombines TRBV5-6 with TRBJ2-7. The CDR3 consists of 16 residues. Germline values: CDR1 SGHDT, CDR2 YYEEEE. The CDR3 loop is CASSFDANLETYEQYF.

The genes are TRBV5-1 and TRBJ2-7; TCRdb gives TRBD1 as the D gene, but with no DNA this cannot be confirmed. The CDR3 contains 15 residues. CDR1 and CDR2 (germline): SGHRS, YFSETQ. The CDR3 loop is CASSLTGVGPYEQYF.

This chain connects TRBV3-1 to TRBJ2-1; TCRdb proposes TRBD2, but this gene call is untestable without DNA. Germline assignment: CDR1 LGHDT and CDR2 YNNKEL (reference sequence). The CDR3 totals 15 residues. The CDR3 is CASSQASDAYNEQFF.

V and J are TRBV4-3 and TRBJ2-1; TCRdb selects TRBD2, and the lack of DNA leaves this call unchecked. Germline CDR1 and CDR2: LGHNA and YSLEER. The CDR3 extends over 19 amino acids. The CDR3 region is CASSQRDRGLAGGRLEQFF.

V is TRBV6-2 or TRBV6-3 and J is TRBJ2-7. The CDR3 extends over 14 amino acids. From germline, CDR1 is MNHEY and CDR2 SVGEGT. CDR3: CASSYSPGYYEQYF.

J is TRBJ2-2 and V is TRBV3-1; the TRBD1 assignment by TCRdb is unverifiable without DNA. Looked up from germline, CDR1 is LGHDT and CDR2 is YNNKEL (reference sequence). The CDR3 length is 17 residues. CDR3 protein: CASSQEGQQMNTGELFF. Full variable domain (missing parts from reference TRBV3-1 and TRBJ2-2): DTAVSQTPKYLVTQMGNDKSIKCEQNLGHDTMYWYKQDSKKFLKIMFSYNNKELIINETVPNRFSPKSPDKAHLNLHINSLELGDSAVYFCASSQEGQQMNTGELFFGEGSRLTVL.

This chain joins TRBV29-1 and TRBJ2-7; TCRdb selects TRBD1, and the lack of DNA leaves this call unchecked. The CDR3 has 12 amino acids. Germline lookup yields CDR1 SQVTM and CDR2 ANQGSEA. CDR3 protein: CSVQGEDYEQYF.

The V call is TRBV29-1, the J call TRBJ2-2; as DNA is missing, the TRBD2 call by TCRdb cannot be tested. The CDR3 is made up of 16 amino acids. CDR1 is SQVTM and CDR2 is ANQGSEA in the germline V gene. CDR3 sequence: CSVEDLTSGPTGELFF.